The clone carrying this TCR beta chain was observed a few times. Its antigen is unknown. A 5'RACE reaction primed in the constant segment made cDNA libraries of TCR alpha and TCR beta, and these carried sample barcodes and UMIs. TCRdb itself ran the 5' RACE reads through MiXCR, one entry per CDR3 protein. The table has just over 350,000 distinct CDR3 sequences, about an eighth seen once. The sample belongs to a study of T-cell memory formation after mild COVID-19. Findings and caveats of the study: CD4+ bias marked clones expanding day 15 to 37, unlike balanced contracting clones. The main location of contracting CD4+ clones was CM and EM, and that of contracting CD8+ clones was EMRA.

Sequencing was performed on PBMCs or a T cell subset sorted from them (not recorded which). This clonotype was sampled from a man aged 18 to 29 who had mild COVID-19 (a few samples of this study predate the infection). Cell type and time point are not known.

The CDR3 sequence: CASRPLTVATRGDGYTF. CDR3 DNA sequence: TGTGCCAGCAGACCCCTGACAGTCGCAACGCGAGGGGATGGCTACACCTTC. This chain connects TRBV12-3 or TRBV12-4 to TRBJ1-2; the D gene is possibly TRBD1 (5 bases). Trimming shortened V by 6 bases and J by 6 bases, and 26 bases separated the two germline ends. This CDR3 comprises 17 residues.